Listed here is a single T cell receptor beta chain. Methods used by the authors: From reference gene primer amplification, estimates of nucleated cell counts were derived. TCRdb keeps only in-frame clones here, not all; method: immunoSEQ multiplex PCR. That table gives V, J and clone size, and the DNA gave D and trimming. The data contain over 150,000 clones, 77% of them singletons. The record originates from a study of blood T cell repertoires in COVID-19. CDR1 and CDR2 (germline): SQVTM, ANQGSEA. This CDR3 has 14 amino acids. The germline V and J ends were trimmed by 5 bases and 2 bases, with 16 bases remaining between them.

The receptor was isolated from a man in his 70s with acute or convalescent COVID-19. This chain joins TRBV29-1 and TRBJ2-7, with D hard to call. The sequenced sample consisted of peripheral blood. The CDR3 protein is CSVLVSGPPYEQYF. CDR3 in DNA: TGCAGCGTTTTGGTGTCTGGCCCCCCCTACGAGCAGTACTTC.